The clone carrying this T cell receptor (beta chain) was detected once. The repertoire was sequenced with immunoSEQ multiplex PCR; TCRdb's copy has only in-frame clones and lacks some. The sample carries approximately 200,000 clones, about 90% recorded once. The trim removed 7 bases at V and 6 bases at J, leaving 10 bases unmatched. The CDR3 is 14 residues long. Germline V lookup: CDR1 SQVTM, CDR2 ANQGSEA. The record originates from a study of cytomegalovirus exposure and HLA in healthy donors. This chain connects TRBV29-1 to TRBJ1-4, with TRBD1 identical over 8 bases. This receptor was taken from a woman aged 18-29 years in good health and CMV-seronegative. The sequenced material came from PBMCs. In nucleotides, the CDR3 is TGCAGCGCTTCGGGGACGACAGGGGATGAAAAACTGTTTTTT. This encodes CSASGTTGDEKLFF.